Following are 9 T cell receptor beta chains from one sample sequenced in a study of radiation and T cells in renal cell carcinoma. TCRdb's table, derived via immunoSEQ multiplex PCR, lists solely in-frame clones and lacks some. The data hold 94,000 or so clones, with over 65% observed a single time. Indicated time point: baseline pretreatment blood. Treatment in this sample: 15 Gy SBRT to primary tumor, nephrectomy 4 weeks later. The starting material was blood, obtained from a patient whose treatment included radiotherapy and nephrectomy. The source of these receptors is a man aged 60 to 69 with renal cell carcinoma.

This rearrangement joins TRBV6-1 to TRBJ2-7; D ambiguous. The CDR3 runs to 9 residues. Per germline, CDR1 MNHNS and CDR2 SASEGT. The ends were cut back, 4 bases at V and 7 bases at J, with 2 bases in the middle. Here the CDR3 reads CASSVEQYF. Here the CDR3 DNA reads TGTGCCAGCAGTGTTGAGCAGTACTTC.

The chain employs TRBV28 and TRBJ2-2; the D gene is possibly TRBD2 (6 bases). Germline CDR1 and CDR2: MDHEN and SYDVKM. V was shortened by 3 bases and J by 3 bases, with 14 bases between the two germline ends. This CDR3 spans 16 amino acids. CDR3 in amino acids: CASSFDTGRYTGELFF. In DNA, the CDR3 is TGTGCCAGCAGTTTTGATACCGGGAGATACACCGGGGAGCTGTTTTTT.

V is TRBV7-8 and J is TRBJ2-7, with D unclear. CDR1 SGHVS and CDR2 FQNEAQ come from the germline V gene. Trimming pared 1 base from V and 0 bases from J, leaving 16 bases between. CDR3 size: 17 residues. This chain's CDR3 is CASSLGPRGSYSYEQYF. The CDR3 region has the DNA TGTGCCAGCAGCTTAGGGCCCCGAGGCAGTTACTCCTACGAGCAGTACTTC.

The chain joins TRBV9 to TRBJ1-6, with D possibly matching TRBD1 (5 bases). This CDR3 has 13 residues. Germline V CDR1 and CDR2: SGDLS, YYNGEE. Trimming stripped 4 bases from V and 9 bases from J, with 11 bases between. The CDR3 reads CASSLLGGSPLHF. CDR3 in DNA: TGTGCCAGCAGCCTCCTGGGGGGTTCACCCCTCCACTTT.

The chain couples TRBV7-9 to TRBJ2-1; 7 bases match TRBD2. The ends lost 1 base at V and 4 bases at J; junction bases unmatched: 7. Germline loops: CDR1 SEHNR, CDR2 FQNEAQ (reference sequence). The CDR3 runs 16 residues. The CDR3 region has the DNA TGTGCCAGCAGCTTAGGTTGGGCGGGAGTTTACAATGAGCAGTTCTTC. Residues: CASSLGWAGVYNEQFF.

The chain recombines TRBV7-3 with TRBJ2-5; 7 bases align to TRBD1. CDR3 size: 18 residues. With 5 bases clipped from V and 4 bases from J, the junction kept 19 bases outside the gene matches. In germline, CDR1 is SGHTA, CDR2 FQGTGA. CDR3 nucleotides: TGTGCCAGCAGCCAGGGACAGAGTTATACCCCGATCGTAGAGACCCAGTACTTC. Protein sequence: CASSQGQSYTPIVETQYF.

The chain links TRBV2 to TRBJ2-7; weak D call: TRBD2 (5 bases). Germline V CDR1 and CDR2: SNHLY, FYNNEI. This CDR3 contains 12 residues. V dropped 4 bases and J dropped 4 bases, with 8 bases sitting between them. The CDR3 is CASSGGGYEQYF. CDR3 bases: TGTGCCAGCAGTGGTGGAGGTTACGAGCAGTACTTC.

This chain uses TRBV19 with TRBJ2-5; 9 nucleotides agree with TRBD1. The CDR3 length is 13 residues. CDR1 LNHDA and CDR2 SQIVND come from the germline V gene (reference sequence). The ends lost 3 bases at V and 5 bases at J; junction bases unmatched: 1. This CDR3 reads CASSMDRGETQYF. The CDR3 region has the DNA TGTGCCAGTAGTATGGACAGGGGCGAGACCCAGTACTTC.

This chain uses TRBV19 with TRBJ1-1; tentative D call: TRBD1 (5 bases). The V gene lost 7 bases and the J gene lost 1 base, with 16 bases spanning the gap. Germline-derived CDR1 and CDR2 are LNHDA and SQIVND (reference sequence). The CDR3 runs to 15 residues. The CDR3 DNA reads TGTGCCAGTAAGGGGTCCGGGGTGCCGAACACTGAAGCTTTCTTT. Translation: CASKGSGVPNTEAFF.